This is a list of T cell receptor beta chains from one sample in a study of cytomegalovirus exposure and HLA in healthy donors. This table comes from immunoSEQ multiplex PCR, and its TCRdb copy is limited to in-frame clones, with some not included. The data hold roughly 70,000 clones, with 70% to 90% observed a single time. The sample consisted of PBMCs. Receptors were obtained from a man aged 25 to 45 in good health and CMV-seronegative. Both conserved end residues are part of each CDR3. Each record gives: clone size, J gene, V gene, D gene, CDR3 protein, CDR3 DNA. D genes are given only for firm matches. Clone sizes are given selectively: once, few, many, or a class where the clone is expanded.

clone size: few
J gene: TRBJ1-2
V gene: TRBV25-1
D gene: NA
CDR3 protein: CASSAHRFTF
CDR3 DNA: TGTGCCAGCAGTGCCCATCGGTTCACCTTC

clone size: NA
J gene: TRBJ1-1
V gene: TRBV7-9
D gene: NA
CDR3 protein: CASSLRQEATEAFF
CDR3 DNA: TGTGCCAGCAGCTTAAGGCAGGAAGCTACTGAAGCTTTCTTT

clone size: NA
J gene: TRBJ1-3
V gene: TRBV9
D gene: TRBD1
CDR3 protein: CASSPGGQGISGNTIYF
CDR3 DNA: TGTGCCAGCAGCCCGGGGGGACAGGGGATCTCTGGAAACACCATATATTTT

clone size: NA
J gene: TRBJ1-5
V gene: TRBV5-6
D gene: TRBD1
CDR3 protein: CASSLGFLGTGVQPQHF
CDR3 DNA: TGTGCCAGCAGCTTGGGTTTTCTGGGGACAGGGGTTCAGCCCCAGCATTTT

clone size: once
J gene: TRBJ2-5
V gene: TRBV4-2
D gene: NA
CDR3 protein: CASSQEAGYQETQYF
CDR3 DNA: TGTGCCAGCAGCCAAGAGGCGGGATACCAAGAGACCCAGTACTTC

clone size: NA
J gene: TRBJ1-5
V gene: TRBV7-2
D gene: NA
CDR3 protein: CASSSDGLNQPQHF
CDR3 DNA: TGTGCCAGCAGCTCAGACGGACTGAATCAGCCCCAGCATTTT

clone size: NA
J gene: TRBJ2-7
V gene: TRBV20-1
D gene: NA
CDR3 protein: CSAGHYYEQYF
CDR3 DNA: TGCAGTGCGGGACATTACTACGAGCAGTACTTC

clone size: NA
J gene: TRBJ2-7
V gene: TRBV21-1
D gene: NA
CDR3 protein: CASSLRGDRDMYEQYF
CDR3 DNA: TGTGCCAGCAGCCTCAGAGGGGACAGGGATATGTACGAGCAGTACTTC

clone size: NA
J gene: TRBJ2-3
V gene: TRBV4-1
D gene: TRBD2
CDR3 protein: CASSQEMSGRSTDTQYF
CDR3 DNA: TGCGCCAGCAGCCAAGAAATGAGCGGGAGAAGCACAGATACGCAGTATTTT

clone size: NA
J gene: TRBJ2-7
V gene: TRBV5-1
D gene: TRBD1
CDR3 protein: CASSRQGREQYF
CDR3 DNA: TGCGCCAGCAGCCGACAGGGGCGCGAGCAGTACTTC

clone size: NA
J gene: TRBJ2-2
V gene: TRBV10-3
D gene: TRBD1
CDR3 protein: CAIGTGSGELFF
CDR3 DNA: TGTGCCATCGGGACAGGGTCCGGGGAGCTGTTTTTT

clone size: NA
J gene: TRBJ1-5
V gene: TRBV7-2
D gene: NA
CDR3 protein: CASSSTLPQGPQHF
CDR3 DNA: TGTGCCAGCAGCTCAACTCTGCCTCAGGGGCCCCAGCATTTT

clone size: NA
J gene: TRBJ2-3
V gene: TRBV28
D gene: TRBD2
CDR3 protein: CATEASGGASDTQYF
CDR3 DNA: TGTGCCACGGAGGCTAGCGGGGGGGCCTCTGATACGCAGTATTTT

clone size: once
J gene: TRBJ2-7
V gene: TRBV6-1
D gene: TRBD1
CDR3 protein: CASSEVSGGSYEQYF
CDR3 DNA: TGTGCCAGCAGTGAAGTATCAGGGGGCAGCTACGAGCAGTACTTC

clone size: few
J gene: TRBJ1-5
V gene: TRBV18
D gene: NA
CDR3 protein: CASSRGPAEGNQPQHF
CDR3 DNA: TGTGCCAGCTCACGGGGGCCAGCTGAGGGCAATCAGCCCCAGCATTTT

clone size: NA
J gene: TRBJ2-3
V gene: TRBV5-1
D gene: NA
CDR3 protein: CASSALTGSSTDTQYF
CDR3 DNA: TGCGCCAGCAGCGCCCTAACAGGCTCTAGCACAGATACGCAGTATTTT

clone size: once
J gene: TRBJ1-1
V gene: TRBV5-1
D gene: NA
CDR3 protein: CASGRDTAMNTEAFF
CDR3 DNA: TGCGCCAGCGGCCGGGACACCGCCATGAACACTGAAGCTTTCTTT

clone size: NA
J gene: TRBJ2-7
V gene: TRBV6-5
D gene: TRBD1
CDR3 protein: CASERQGGQKYF
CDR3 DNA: TGTGCCAGTGAACGACAGGGGGGTCAAAAATACTTC

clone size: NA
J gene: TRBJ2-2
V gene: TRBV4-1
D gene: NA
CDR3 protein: CASSQETALTGELFF
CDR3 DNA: TGCGCCAGCAGCCAAGAGACAGCCCTGACCGGGGAGCTGTTTTTT

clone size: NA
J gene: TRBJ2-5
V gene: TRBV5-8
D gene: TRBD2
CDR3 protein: CASSPGTSRETQYF
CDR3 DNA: TGTGCCAGCAGCCCGGGGACTAGTCGGGAGACCCAGTACTTC

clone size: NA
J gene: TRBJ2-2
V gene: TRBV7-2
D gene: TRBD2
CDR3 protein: CASSRTSGDTGELFF
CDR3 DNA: TGTGCCAGCAGTCGGACTAGCGGGGACACCGGGGAGCTGTTTTTT

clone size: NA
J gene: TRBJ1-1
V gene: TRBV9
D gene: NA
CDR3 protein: CASSSLRGYGNTEAFF
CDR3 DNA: TGTGCCAGCAGCTCCCTGAGGGGGTACGGGAACACTGAAGCTTTCTTT